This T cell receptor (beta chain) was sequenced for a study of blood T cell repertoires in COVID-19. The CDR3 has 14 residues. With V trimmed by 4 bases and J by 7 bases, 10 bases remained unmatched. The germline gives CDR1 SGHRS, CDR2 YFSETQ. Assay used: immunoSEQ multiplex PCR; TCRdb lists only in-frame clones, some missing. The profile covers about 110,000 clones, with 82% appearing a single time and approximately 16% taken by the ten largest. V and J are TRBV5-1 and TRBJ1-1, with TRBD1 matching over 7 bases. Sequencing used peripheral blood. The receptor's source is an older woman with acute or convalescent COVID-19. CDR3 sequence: CASSKRGQGSEAFF. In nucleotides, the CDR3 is TGCGCCAGCAGCAAAAGGGGGCAAGGTAGTGAAGCTTTCTTT.